This T cell receptor beta chain was observed in a study of graft-versus-host responses after intestinal transplantation. General study points: Early after transplant, HvG declines were associated with peak levels of circulating GvH clones.

The protocol was immunoSEQ multiplex PCR, while the TCRdb copy is restricted to in-frame clones and leaves out a portion. The data contain about 96,000 clones, 92% of them singletons. This clone came up once. Its antigen is unidentified. The CDR3 is 13 amino acids. The V and J ends lost 3 bases and 4 bases respectively, with 10 bases between them. CDR1 and CDR2 from the germline V gene are SGHTA and FQGNSA. Source: unstimulated CD4+ T cells sorted from spleen or lymph node cells, taken before intestinal transplant. This TCR was recovered from a human donor who received an intestinal transplant. The rearrangement uses TRBV7-2 and TRBJ2-7; D ambiguous. The CDR3 sequence: CASSFEAIYEQYF. The DNA for the CDR3 is TGTGCCAGCAGCTTTGAAGCGATTTACGAGCAGTACTTC.